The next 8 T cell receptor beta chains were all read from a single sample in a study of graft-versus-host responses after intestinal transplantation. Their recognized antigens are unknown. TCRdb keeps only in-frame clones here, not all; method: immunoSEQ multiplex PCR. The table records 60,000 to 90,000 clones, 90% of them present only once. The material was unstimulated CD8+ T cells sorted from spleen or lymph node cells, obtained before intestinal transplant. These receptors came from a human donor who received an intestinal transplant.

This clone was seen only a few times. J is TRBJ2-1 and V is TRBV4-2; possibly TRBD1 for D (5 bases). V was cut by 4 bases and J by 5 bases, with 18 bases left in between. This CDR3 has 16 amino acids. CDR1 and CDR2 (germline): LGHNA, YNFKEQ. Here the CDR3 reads CASSPRVTGANNEQFF. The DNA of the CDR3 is TGTGCCAGCAGCCCACGAGTTACTGGGGCCAACAATGAGCAGTTCTTC.

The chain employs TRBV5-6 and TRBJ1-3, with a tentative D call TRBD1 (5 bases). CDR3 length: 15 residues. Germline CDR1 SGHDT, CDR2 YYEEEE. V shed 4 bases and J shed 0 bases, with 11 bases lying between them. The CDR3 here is CASSPRTSSGNTIYF. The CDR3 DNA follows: TGTGCCAGCAGCCCACGGACAAGCTCTGGAAACACCATATATTTT.

The CDR3 DNA is TGTGCCAGCAGCTTAGCCGGAAGACAGGGCCCTACGCAGTATTTT. Protein product: CASSLAGRQGPTQYF. The gene calls are TRBV7-6 and TRBJ2-3, with 7 nucleotides matching TRBD1. This CDR3 is built from 15 residues. V was pared by 0 bases and J by 8 bases, with 8 bases of the junction left unmatched. Per germline, CDR1 SGHVS and CDR2 FNYEAQ.

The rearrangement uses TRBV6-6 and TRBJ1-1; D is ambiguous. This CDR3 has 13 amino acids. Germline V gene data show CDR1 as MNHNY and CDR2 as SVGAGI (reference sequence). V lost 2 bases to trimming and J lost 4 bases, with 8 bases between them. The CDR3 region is CASSYGESTEAFF. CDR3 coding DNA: TGTGCCAGCAGTTACGGGGAGAGCACTGAAGCTTTCTTT.

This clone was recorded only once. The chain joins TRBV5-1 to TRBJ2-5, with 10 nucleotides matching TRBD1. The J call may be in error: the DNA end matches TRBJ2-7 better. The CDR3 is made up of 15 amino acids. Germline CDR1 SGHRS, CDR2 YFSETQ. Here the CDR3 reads CASSTGDRGFYEQYF. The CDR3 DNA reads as TGCGCCAGCAGCACAGGGGACAGGGGATTCTACGAGCAGTACTTC.

The DNA for the CDR3 is TGTGCCAGCAGCTTGGGGACAGGGGTGTCAGATACGCAGTATTTT. Protein: CASSLGTGVSDTQYF. The chain is built from TRBV7-3 and TRBJ2-3; 10 nucleotides match TRBD1. In germline, CDR1 is SGHTA, CDR2 FQGTGA. The CDR3 has 15 amino acids. Trimming cost V 3 bases and J 4 bases; bases outside gene matches: 4.

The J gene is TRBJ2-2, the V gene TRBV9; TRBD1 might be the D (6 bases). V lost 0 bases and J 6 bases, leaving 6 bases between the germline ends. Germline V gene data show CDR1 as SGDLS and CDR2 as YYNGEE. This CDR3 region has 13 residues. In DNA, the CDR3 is TGTGCCAGCAGCGTAGAGGGGGCCGGGGAGCTGTTTTTT. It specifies CASSVEGAGELFF. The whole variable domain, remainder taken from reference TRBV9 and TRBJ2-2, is DSGVTQTPKHLITATGQRVTLRCSPRSGDLSVYWYQQSLDQGLQFLIQYYNGEERAKGNILERFSAQQFPDLHSELNLSSLELGDSALYFCASSVEGAGELFFGEGSRLTVL.

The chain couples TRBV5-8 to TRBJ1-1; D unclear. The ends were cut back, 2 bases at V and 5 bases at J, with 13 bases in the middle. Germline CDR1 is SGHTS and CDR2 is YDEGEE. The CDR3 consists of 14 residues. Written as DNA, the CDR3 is TGTGCCAGCAGCTTATCCCCCGGCGGGACTGAAGCTTTCTTT. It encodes CASSLSPGGTEAFF.